One sample yielded the 4 T cell receptor beta chains listed below, sequenced in a study of beta chain features in type 1 diabetes. Every bit of the isolated RNA underwent reverse transcription, so sequencing read expressed TCRB transcripts. Some clones are missing from TCRdb's copy, which holds only in-frame ones; the method was immunoSEQ multiplex PCR. The sample has a few hundred thousand clones; 8% to 13% are singletons. The sequencing input was naive CD4+ T cells from blood. Receptors were obtained from a young woman in good health.

This clone was detected a few times. V is TRBV27 and J is TRBJ2-7; 7 bases line up with TRBD1. J was trimmed by 2 bases and V by 6 bases; bases with no gene match: 7. This CDR3 spans 14 amino acids. Germline lookup yields CDR1 MNHEY and CDR2 SMNVEV (reference sequence). CDR3 residues: CASRLYGTAYEQYF. CDR3 bases: TGTGCCAGCAGACTATACGGGACAGCCTACGAGCAGTACTTC.

This clone was observed a few times. V is TRBV4-2 and J is TRBJ2-2; 7 positions match TRBD1. This CDR3 spans 15 amino acids. V lost 8 bases to trimming and J lost 4 bases; unmatched junction nucleotides: 10. Looked up from germline, CDR1 is LGHNA and CDR2 is YNFKEQ. The DNA for the CDR3 is TGTGCCAGCGGCATTACAGGGGCCGGCACCGGGGAGCTGTTTTTT. This codes for CASGITGAGTGELFF.

This clone showed up just a few times. The chain carries TRBV7-2 and TRBJ2-1; 8 positions agree with TRBD2. Germline CDR1 reads SGHTA; CDR2 reads FQGNSA. Unmatched junction bases numbered 6, after V lost 6 bases and J lost 5 bases. This CDR3 is built from 14 residues. The CDR3 nucleotides are TGTGCCAGCAGGCCGCGGGAGGTCAACAATGAGCAGTTCTTC. Amino acids: CASRPREVNNEQFF.

The chain employs TRBV2 and TRBJ2-3, with 9 bases fitting TRBD1. CDR1 and CDR2 (germline): SNHLY, FYNNEI. V dropped 10 bases and J dropped 4; count of bases not matched to a gene: 9. The CDR3 covers 14 residues. The CDR3 DNA sequence: TGTGCCACAGGCCGGGACAGGGAAGCAGATACGCAGTATTTT. This codes for CATGRDREADTQYF.